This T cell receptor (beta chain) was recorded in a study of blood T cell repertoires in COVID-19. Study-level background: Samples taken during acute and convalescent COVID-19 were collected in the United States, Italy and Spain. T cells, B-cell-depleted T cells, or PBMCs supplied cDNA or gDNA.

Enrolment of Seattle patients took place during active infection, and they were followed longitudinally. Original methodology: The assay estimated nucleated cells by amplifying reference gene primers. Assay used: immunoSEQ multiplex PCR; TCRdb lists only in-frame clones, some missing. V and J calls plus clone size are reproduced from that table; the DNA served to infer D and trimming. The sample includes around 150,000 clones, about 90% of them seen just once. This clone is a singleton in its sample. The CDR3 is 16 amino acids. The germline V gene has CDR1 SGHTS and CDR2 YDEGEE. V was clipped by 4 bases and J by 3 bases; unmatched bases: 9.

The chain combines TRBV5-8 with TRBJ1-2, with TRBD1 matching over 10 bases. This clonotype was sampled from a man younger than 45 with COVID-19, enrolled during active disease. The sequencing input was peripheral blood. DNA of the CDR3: TGTGCCAGCAGCCTAACCGGGACAGGGGACGACTATGGCTACACCTTC. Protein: CASSLTGTGDDYGYTF.